The 3 T cell receptor beta chains below all came from one sample that was sequenced in a study of a mutant IDH1 vaccine in newly diagnosed glioma. Time point meaning: week 35, safety follow-up. In the vaccine, a single dose held 300 ug of the mutant IDH1 20-mer peptide, along with topical imiquimod. Some clones are missing from TCRdb's copy, which holds only in-frame ones; the method was immunoSEQ multiplex PCR. The profile shows around 70,000 clones, 84% of them singletons. The antigens for these receptors are not known. Here the sequenced sample was PBMCs, taken from a glioma patient whose treatment included an IDH1 peptide vaccine. The receptor source for this set is a man aged 18 to 29 with glioma.

The gene calls are TRBV11-1 and TRBJ2-7; D uncertain. There are 13 residues in the CDR3. Germline V gives CDR1 SGHAT, CDR2 FQDESV (reference sequence). Between the trimmed V and J ends, which lost 8 bases and 7 bases, there was a span of 18 bases. This chain's CDR3 is CASERKSIGEQYF. The CDR3 nucleotides read TGTGCCAGCGAACGGAAGAGCATCGGGGAGCAGTACTTC.

The chain couples TRBV10-3 to TRBJ2-6; tentatively, D is TRBD1 (6 bases). The V gene lost 5 bases and the J gene lost 0 bases, with 11 bases spanning the gap. From germline, CDR1 is ENHRY and CDR2 SYGVKD. This CDR3 has 16 amino acids. The CDR3 loop reads CAISPGHSSGANVLTF. As DNA, the CDR3 is TGTGCCATCAGTCCGGGACATAGCTCTGGGGCCAACGTCCTGACTTTC.

The rearrangement joins TRBV30 to TRBJ1-3; 7 nucleotides align to TRBD1. This CDR3 region has 17 residues. Germline V gene lookup returns CDR1 GTSNPN and CDR2 SVGIG (reference sequence). V was pared by 1 base and J by 0 bases, with 9 bases of the junction left unmatched. CDR3 in amino acids: CAWSADRMGLSGNTIYF. The CDR3 DNA follows: TGTGCCTGGAGTGCGGACAGGATGGGGCTCTCTGGAAACACCATATATTTT. Full variable domain (rest looked up from reference TRBV30 and TRBJ1-3): SQTIHQWPATLVQPVGSPLSLECTVEGTSNPNLYWYRQAAGRGLQLLFYSVGIGQISSEVPQNLSASRPQDRQFILSSKKLLLSDSGFYLCAWSADRMGLSGNTIYFGEGSWLTVV.